A single sample is the source of the 6 T cell receptor beta chains below, sequenced in a study of T cell responses to AZD1222 COVID-19 vaccine. The table came from immunoSEQ multiplex PCR; TCRdb's copy has only in-frame clones and leaves some out. The table has some 130,000 clones, around 90% seen once. Sequencing used peripheral blood, obtained on day 0 of AZD1222 vaccination. These receptors originate from an adult in good health.

V usage is TRBV28 and J usage is TRBJ1-5; D gene unclear. The CDR3 has 13 residues. V gave up 6 bases and J gave up 7 bases, with 13 bases separating them. CDR1 is MDHEN, CDR2 SYDVKM, per germline. DNA of the CDR3: TGTGCCAGCAGCGAGCCCCAGTGGCAGCCCCAGCATTTT. It translates to CASSEPQWQPQHF.

The rearrangement links TRBV18 to TRBJ2-7; D may match TRBD1 or TRBD2 (5 bases each). Deletions cut 0 bases from V and 2 bases from J, with 5 bases between. The CDR3 length is 13 residues. Germline-derived CDR1 and CDR2 are KGHSH and LQKENI. The CDR3 spells CASSPPGAYEQYF. CDR3 nucleotide sequence: TGTGCCAGCTCACCACCGGGGGCCTACGAGCAGTACTTC.

Details on this clone: This same CDR3 is encoded by further DNA sequences in the sample. V and J are TRBV4-2 and TRBJ2-2; perhaps TRBD2 as D (5 bases). The CDR3 contains 14 residues. V lost 0 bases and J 6 bases, leaving 8 bases between the germline ends. Germline CDR1 is LGHNA and CDR2 is YNFKEQ. CDR3 DNA: TGTGCCAGCAGCCAAGATCGGGGTCCCGGGGAGCTGTTTTTT. This codes for CASSQDRGPGELFF.

This rearrangement joins TRBV7-2 to TRBJ1-5; unclear D gene. The V gene's germline CDR1 is SGHTA and CDR2 FQGNSA. V lost 1 base to trimming and J lost 7 bases, with 11 bases between them. The CDR3 has 14 amino acids. CDR3 loop: CASSLGGSPQPQHF. The CDR3 nucleotides read TGTGCCAGCAGCTTAGGGGGTTCCCCCCAGCCCCAGCATTTT.

The V gene is TRBV5-8, the J gene TRBJ2-3; tentative D call: TRBD2 (6 bases). This CDR3 is 18 amino acids long. V was trimmed by 1 base and J by 0 bases, leaving 18 bases between them. Germline CDR1 and CDR2: SGHTS and YDEGEE. CDR3 residues: CASSLWGRRRTSTDTQYF. CDR3 in DNA: TGTGCCAGCAGCTTGTGGGGGAGGAGAAGAACTAGCACAGATACGCAGTATTTT.

The chain is built from TRBV27 and TRBJ2-6; 8 bases align to TRBD2. Germline lookup yields CDR1 MNHEY and CDR2 SMNVEV (reference sequence). The CDR3 covers 21 residues. Losses at the gene ends were 0 bases for V and 0 bases for J; bases not matched to a gene: 13. CDR3 amino acids: CASSLSILAAQRISGANVLTF. CDR3 nucleotides: TGTGCCAGCAGTTTATCGATACTAGCGGCCCAGAGAATCTCTGGGGCCAACGTCCTGACTTTC. Combining the CDR3 with reference TRBV27 and TRBJ2-6 gives the whole variable domain EAQVTQNPRYLITVTGKKLTVTCSQNMNHEYMSWYRQDPGLGLRQIYYSMNVEVTDKGDVPEGYKVSRKEKRNFPLILESPSPNQTSLYFCASSLSILAAQRISGANVLTFGAGSRLTVL.